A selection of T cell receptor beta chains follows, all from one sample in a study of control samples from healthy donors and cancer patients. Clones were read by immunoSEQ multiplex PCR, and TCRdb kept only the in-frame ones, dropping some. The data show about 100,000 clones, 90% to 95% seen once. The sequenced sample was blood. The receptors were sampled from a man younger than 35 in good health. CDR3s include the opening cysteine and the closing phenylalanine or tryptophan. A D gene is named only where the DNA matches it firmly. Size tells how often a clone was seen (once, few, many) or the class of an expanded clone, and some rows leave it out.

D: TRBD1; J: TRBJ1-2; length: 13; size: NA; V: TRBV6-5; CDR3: CASSYSKGAGYTF; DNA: TGTGCCAGCAGTTACTCGAAGGGGGCCGGCTACACCTTC
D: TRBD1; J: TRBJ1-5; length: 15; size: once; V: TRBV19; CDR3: CASNSAGTGNQPQHF; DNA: TGTGCCAGTAATTCCGCCGGGACAGGAAATCAGCCCCAGCATTTT
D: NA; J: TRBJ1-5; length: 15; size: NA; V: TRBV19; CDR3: CASSIEGQSNQPQHF; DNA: TGTGCCAGTAGTATAGAAGGACAATCGAATCAGCCCCAGCATTTT
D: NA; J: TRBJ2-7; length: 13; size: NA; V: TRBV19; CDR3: CASSIDWNYEQYF; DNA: TGTGCCAGTAGTATAGATTGGAACTACGAGCAGTACTTC
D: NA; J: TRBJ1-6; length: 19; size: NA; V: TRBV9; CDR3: CASSTGEGPKYEDNSPLHF; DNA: TGTGCCAGCAGCACCGGGGAGGGCCCAAAATACGAAGATAATTCACCCCTCCACTTT
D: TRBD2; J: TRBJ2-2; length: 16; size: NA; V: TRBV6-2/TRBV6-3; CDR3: CASSYAAGADTGELFF; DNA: TGTGCCAGCAGTTACGCAGCGGGAGCTGACACCGGGGAGCTGTTTTTT
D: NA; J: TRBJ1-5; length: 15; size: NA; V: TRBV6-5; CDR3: CASSYHRNSNQPQHF; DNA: TGTGCCAGCAGTTACCATCGGAACTCCAATCAGCCCCAGCATTTT
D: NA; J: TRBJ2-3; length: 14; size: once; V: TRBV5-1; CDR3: CASSLAEGEDTQYF; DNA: TGCGCCAGCAGCTTGGCCGAAGGGGAGGATACGCAGTATTTT
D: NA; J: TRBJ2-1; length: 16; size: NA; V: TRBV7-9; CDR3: CASSYSTGLGYNEQFF; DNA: TGTGCCAGCAGCTATTCCACAGGGCTAGGCTACAATGAGCAGTTCTTC
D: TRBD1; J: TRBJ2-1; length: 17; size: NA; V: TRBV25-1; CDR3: CASSEIQTGYPYNEQFF; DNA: TGTGCCAGCAGTGAGATCCAGACAGGGTATCCCTACAATGAGCAGTTCTTC
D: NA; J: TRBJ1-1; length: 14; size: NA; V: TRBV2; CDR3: CASIQSLGSTEAFF; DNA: TGTGCCAGCATCCAGAGCCTGGGGAGCACTGAAGCTTTCTTT
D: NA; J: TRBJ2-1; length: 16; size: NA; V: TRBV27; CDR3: CASNFWGTQETNEQFF; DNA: TGTGCCAGCAACTTTTGGGGGACACAAGAGACCAATGAGCAGTTCTTC
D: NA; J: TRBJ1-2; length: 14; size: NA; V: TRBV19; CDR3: CASTRSPANYGYTF; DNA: TGTGCCAGTACCCGATCGCCAGCTAACTATGGCTACACCTTC
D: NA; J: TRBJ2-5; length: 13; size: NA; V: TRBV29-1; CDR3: CSATLGGWETQYF; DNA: TGCAGCGCGACCTTAGGGGGATGGGAGACCCAGTACTTC
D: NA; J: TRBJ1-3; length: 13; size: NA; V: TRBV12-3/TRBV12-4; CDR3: CASSPGMGNTIYF; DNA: TGTGCCAGCAGCCCCGGGATGGGAAACACCATATATTTT
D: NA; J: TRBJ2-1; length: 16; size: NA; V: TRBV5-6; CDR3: CASSSVPDYSYNEQFF; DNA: TGTGCCAGCAGCTCGGTACCGGACTACTCCTACAATGAGCAGTTCTTC
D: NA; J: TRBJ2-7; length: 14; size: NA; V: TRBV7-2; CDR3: CASSFGQTFYEQYF; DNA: TGTGCCAGCAGCTTTGGACAGACCTTTTACGAGCAGTACTTC
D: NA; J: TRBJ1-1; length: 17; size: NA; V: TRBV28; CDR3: CASTPGQVPTTRTEAFF; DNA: TGTGCCAGCACCCCAGGGCAGGTCCCGACGACTCGGACTGAAGCTTTCTTT
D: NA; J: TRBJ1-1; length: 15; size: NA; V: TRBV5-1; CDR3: CASSSGGHENTEAFF; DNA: TGCGCCAGCAGCTCGGGGGGACACGAGAACACTGAAGCTTTCTTT
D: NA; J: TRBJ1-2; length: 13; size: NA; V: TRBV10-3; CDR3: CAISVRAGDGYTF; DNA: TGTGCCATCAGTGTACGGGCCGGCGACGGCTACACCTTC
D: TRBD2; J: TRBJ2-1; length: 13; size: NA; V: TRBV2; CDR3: CASSLLAFYEQFF; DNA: TGTGCCAGCAGTCTACTAGCGTTCTATGAGCAGTTCTTC
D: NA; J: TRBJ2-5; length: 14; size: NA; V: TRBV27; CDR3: CANSPRWSEGTQYF; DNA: TGTGCCAACAGCCCGCGCTGGTCCGAGGGGACCCAGTACTTC
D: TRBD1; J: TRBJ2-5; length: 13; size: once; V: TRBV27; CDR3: CASSQRTGETQYF; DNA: TGTGCCAGCAGTCAGCGGACAGGAGAGACCCAGTACTTC
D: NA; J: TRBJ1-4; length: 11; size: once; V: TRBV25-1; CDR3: CASSEGQRLFF; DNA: TGTGCCAGCAGTGAGGGGCAGAGACTGTTTTTT
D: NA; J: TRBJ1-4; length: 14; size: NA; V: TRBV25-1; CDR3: CASSEQGGFEKLFF; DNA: TGTGCCAGCAGTGAACAGGGAGGGTTTGAAAAACTGTTTTTT